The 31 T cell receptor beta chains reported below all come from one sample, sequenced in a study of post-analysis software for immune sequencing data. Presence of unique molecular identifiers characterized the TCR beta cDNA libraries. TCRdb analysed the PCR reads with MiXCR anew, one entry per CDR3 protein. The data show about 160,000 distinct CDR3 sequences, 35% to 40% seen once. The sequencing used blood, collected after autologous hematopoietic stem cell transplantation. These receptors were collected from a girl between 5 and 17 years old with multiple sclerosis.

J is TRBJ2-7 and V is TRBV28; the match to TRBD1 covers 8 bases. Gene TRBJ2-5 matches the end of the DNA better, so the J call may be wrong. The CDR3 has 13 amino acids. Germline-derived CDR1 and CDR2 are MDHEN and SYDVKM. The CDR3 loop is CASSGDRLETQYF. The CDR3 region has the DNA TGTGCCAGCAGTGGGGACAGGTTAGAGACCCAGTACTTC.

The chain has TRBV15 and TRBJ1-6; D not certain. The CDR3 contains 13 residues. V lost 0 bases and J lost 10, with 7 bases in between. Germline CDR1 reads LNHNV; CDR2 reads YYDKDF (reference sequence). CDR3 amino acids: CATSRDSRSPLHF. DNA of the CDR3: TGTGCCACCAGCAGAGACTCCAGATCACCCCTCCACTTT.

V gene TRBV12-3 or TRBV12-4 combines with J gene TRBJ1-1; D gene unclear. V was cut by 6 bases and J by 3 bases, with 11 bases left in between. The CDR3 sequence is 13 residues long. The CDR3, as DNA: TGTGCCAGCAGCCCCTACAGAGACACTGAAGCTTTCTTT. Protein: CASSPYRDTEAFF.

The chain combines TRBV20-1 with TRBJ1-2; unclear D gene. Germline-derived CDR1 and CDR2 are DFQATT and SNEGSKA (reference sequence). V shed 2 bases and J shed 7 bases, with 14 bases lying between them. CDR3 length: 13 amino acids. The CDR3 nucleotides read TGCAGTGCTAGATACCCCCTGGCAATTGGCTACACCTTC. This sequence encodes CSARYPLAIGYTF.

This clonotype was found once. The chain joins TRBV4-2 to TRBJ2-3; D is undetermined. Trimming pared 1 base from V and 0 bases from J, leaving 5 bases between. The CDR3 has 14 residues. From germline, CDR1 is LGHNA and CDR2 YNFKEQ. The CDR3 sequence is CASSQGLSTDTQYF. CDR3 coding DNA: TGTGCCAGCAGCCAAGGCTTGAGCACAGATACGCAGTATTTT.

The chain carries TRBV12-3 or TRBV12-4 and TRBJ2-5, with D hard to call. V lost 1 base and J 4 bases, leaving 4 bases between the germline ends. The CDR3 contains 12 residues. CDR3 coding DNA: TGTGCCAGCAGTTTAGGGACAGAGACCCAGTACTTC. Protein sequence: CASSLGTETQYF.

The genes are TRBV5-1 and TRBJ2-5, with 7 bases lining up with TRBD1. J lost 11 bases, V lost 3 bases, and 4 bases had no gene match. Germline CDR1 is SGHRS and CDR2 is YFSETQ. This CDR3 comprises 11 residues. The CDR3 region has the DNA TGCGCCAGCAGCTACGACAGGGAGCAGTACTTC. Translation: CASSYDREQYF.

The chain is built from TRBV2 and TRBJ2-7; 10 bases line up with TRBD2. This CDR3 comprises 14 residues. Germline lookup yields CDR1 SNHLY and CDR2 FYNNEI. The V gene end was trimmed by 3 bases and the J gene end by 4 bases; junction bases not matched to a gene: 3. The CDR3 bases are TGTGCCAGCAGTGAGGTAGCGGGAGGATACGAGCAGTACTTC. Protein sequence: CASSEVAGGYEQYF.

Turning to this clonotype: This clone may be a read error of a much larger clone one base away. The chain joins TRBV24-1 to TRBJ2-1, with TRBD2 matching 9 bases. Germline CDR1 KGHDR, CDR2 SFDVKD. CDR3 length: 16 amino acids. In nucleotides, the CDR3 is TGTGCCACCAGGAGCGGGAGGACGAGCTCCTACAATGGGCAGTTCTTC. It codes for CATRSGRTSSYNGQFF.

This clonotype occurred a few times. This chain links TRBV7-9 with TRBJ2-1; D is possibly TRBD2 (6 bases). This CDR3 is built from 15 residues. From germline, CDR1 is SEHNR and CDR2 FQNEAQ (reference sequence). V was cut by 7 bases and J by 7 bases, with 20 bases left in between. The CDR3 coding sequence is TGTGCCAGCACCCGGGACTCGCGATCACGTAATGAGCAGTTCTTC. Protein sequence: CASTRDSRSRNEQFF.

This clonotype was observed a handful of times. The CDR3 loop reads CASSLLGRGGSTDTQYF. The CDR3 nucleotides are TGTGCCAGCAGTTTATTGGGCCGGGGCGGGAGCACAGATACGCAGTATTTT. The chain joins TRBV27 to TRBJ2-3; D possibly matches TRBD1 or TRBD2 (5 bases each). The ends were cut back, 1 base at V and 0 bases at J, with 14 bases in the middle. The CDR3 sequence is 17 residues long. Germline loops: CDR1 MNHEY, CDR2 SMNVEV (reference sequence).

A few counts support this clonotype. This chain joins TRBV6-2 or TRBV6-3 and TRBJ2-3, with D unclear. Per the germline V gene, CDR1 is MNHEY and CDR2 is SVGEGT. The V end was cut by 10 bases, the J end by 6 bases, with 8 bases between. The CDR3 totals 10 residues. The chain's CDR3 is CATMLDTQYF. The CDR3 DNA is TGTGCCACCATGCTGGATACGCAGTATTTT.

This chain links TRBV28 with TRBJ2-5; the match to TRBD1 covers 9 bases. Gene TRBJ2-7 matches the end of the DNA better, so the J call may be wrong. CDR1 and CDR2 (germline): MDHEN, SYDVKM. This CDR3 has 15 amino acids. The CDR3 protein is CASSLPLDRGCEQYF. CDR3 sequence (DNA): TGTGCCAGCAGTTTACCTTTGGACAGGGGCTGCGAGCAGTACTTC.

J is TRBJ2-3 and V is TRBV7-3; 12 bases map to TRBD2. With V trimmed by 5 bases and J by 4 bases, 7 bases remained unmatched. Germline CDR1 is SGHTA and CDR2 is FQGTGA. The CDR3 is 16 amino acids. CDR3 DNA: TGTGCCAGCAGCCGGGCTAGCGGGGGGGCATCAGATACGCAGTATTTT. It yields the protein CASSRASGGASDTQYF.

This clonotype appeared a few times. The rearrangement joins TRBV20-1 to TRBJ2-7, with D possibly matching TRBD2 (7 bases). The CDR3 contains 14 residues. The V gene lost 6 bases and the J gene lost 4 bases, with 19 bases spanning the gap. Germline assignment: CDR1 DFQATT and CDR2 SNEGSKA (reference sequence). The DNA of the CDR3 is TGCAGTGCCACCAAGGGGGTAGCGGGTTACGAGCAGTACTTC. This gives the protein CSATKGVAGYEQYF.

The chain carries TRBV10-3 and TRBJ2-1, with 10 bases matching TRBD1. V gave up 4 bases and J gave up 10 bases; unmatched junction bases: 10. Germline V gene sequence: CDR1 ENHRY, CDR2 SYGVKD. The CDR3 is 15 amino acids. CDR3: CAISAGQGVPYEQFF. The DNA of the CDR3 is TGTGCCATCAGTGCCGGACAGGGGGTCCCTTACGAGCAGTTCTTC.

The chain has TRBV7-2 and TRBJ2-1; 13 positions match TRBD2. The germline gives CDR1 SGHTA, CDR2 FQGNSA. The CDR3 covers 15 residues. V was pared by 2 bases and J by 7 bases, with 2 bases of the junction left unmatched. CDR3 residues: CASSLRLAGGNEQFF. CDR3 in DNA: TGTGCCAGCAGCTTAAGACTAGCGGGAGGAAATGAGCAGTTCTTC.

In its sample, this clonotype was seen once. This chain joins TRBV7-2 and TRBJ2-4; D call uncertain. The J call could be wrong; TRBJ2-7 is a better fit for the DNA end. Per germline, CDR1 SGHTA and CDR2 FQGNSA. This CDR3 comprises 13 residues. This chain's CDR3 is CASSLGPADEQYF. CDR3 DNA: TGTGCCAGCAGCTTAGGCCCTGCCGACGAGCAGTACTTC.

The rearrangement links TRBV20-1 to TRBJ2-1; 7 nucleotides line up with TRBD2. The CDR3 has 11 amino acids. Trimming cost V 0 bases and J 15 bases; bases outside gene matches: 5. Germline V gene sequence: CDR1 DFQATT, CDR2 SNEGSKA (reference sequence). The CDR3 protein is CSARDAGERFF. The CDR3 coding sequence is TGCAGTGCTAGAGATGCGGGGGAACGGTTCTTC.

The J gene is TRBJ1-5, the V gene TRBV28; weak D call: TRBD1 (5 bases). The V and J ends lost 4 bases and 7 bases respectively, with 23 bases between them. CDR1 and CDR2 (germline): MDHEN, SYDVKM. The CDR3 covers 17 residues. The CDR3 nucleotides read TGTGCCAGCAGTTCTCACATTATCAGGGTCCCGGAACAGCCCCAGCATTTT. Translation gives CASSSHIIRVPEQPQHF.

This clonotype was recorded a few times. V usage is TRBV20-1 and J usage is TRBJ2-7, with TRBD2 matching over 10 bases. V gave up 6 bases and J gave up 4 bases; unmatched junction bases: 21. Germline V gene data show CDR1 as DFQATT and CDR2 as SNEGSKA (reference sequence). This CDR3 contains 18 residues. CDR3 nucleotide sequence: TGCAGTGCCCTCTCACCTAGCGGGAGCCCCGGAGCGGTGTACGAGCAGTACTTC. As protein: CSALSPSGSPGAVYEQYF.

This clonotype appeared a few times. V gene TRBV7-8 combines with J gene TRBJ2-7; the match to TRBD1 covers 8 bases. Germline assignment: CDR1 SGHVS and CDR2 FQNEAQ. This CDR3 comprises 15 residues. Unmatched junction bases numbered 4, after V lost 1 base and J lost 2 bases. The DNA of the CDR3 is TGTGCCAGCAGCTTAGGGTGGACAGGGCCCTACGAGCAGTACTTC. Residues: CASSLGWTGPYEQYF. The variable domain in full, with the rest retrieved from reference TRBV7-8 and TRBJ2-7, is GAGVSQSPRYKVAKRGQDVALRCDPISGHVSLFWYQQALGQGPEFLTYFQNEAQLDKSGLPSDRFFAERPEGSVSTLKIQRTQQEDSAVYLCASSLGWTGPYEQYFGPGTRLTVT.

CDR3 DNA sequence: TGTGCCAGCAGCGTAGGCTCGACCCTGATCCCGCGCGGCAATGAGCAGTTCTTC. Protein: CASSVGSTLIPRGNEQFF. The J gene is TRBJ2-1, the V gene TRBV9; D call uncertain. Between the trimmed V and J ends, which lost 0 bases and 6 bases, there was a span of 22 bases. The CDR3 contains 18 residues. CDR1 is SGDLS and CDR2 is YYNGEE in the germline V gene.

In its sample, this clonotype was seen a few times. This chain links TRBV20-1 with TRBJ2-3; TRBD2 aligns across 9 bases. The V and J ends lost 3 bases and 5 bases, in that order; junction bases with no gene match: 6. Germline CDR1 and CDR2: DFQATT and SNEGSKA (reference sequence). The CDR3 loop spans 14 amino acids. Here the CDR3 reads CSASLAGRGDTQYF. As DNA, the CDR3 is TGCAGTGCTAGCCTAGCGGGACGGGGAGATACGCAGTATTTT.

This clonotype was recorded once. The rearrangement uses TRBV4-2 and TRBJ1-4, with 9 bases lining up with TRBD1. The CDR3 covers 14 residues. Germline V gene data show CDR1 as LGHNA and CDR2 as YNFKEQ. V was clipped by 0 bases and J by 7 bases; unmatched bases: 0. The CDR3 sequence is CASSQETGGEKLFF. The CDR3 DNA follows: TGTGCCAGCAGCCAAGAGACAGGGGGTGAAAAACTGTTTTTT.

The CDR3 bases are TGTGCCAGCAGCTTAGTAGGTGGGGGGAATCAAGGCGAGCAGTACTTC. Protein: CASSLVGGGNQGEQYF. The gene calls are TRBV7-2 and TRBJ2-5; perhaps TRBD2 as D (6 bases). Judging by the DNA end, TRBJ2-7 fits better; the J call may be wrong. The CDR3 consists of 16 residues. Germline V CDR1 and CDR2: SGHTA, FQGNSA.

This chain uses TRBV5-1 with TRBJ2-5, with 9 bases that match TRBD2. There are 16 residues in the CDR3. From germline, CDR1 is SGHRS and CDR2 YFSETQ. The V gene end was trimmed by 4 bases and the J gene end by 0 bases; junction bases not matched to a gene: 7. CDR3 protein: CASSTRLAEYQETQYF. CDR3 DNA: TGCGCCAGCAGCACCAGACTAGCGGAGTACCAAGAGACCCAGTACTTC.

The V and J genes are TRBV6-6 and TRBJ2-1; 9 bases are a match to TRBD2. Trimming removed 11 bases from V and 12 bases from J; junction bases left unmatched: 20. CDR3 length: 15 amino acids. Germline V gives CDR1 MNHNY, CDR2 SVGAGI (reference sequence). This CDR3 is CAPPFRTSELKGQFF. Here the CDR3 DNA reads TGTGCCCCCCCGTTCAGGACTAGCGAACTGAAGGGGCAGTTCTTC.

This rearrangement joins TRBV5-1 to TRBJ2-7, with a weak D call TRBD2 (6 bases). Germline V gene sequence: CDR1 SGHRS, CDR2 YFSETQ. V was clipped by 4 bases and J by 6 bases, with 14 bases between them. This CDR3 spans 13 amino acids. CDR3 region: CASSLEGLGEQYF. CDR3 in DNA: TGCGCCAGCAGCCTGGAGGGACTGGGCGAGCAGTACTTC.

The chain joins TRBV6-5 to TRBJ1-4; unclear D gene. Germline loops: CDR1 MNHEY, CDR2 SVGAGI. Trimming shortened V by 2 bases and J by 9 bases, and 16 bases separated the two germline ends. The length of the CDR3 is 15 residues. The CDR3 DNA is TGTGCCAGCAGTTACGGGGTCCCGCCGGGAAAAAAACTGTTTTTT. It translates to CASSYGVPPGKKLFF.

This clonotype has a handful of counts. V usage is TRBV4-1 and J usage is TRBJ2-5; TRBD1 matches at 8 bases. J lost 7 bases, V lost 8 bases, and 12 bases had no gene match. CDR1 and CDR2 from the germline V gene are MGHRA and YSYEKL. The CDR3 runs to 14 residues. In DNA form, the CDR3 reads TGCGCCAGCCAAAACTTGGGACAGGATGGGACCCAGTACTTC. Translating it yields CASQNLGQDGTQYF.